A selection of T cell receptor beta chains follows, all from one sample in a study of shared clonotypes between healthy human individuals. This table comes from immunoSEQ multiplex PCR, and its TCRdb copy is limited to in-frame clones, with some not included. The sample has 450,000 to 600,000 clones; around 80% are singletons. The source material was PBMCs. The source is a woman aged 40 to 55 in good health. Some clones in this sample may be carry-over from other donors' samples. The CDR3 runs from the conserved cysteine through the conserved F or W. D genes are given only for firm matches. Rows may omit the clone size; those that give it use once, few, many or a size class.

D: .; V: TRBV2; size: .; J: TRBJ2-7; length: 12; DNA: TGTGCCAGCGCGTGGGGCCGCTACGAGCAGTACTTC; CDR3: CASAWGRYEQYF
D: .; V: TRBV5-1; size: .; J: TRBJ2-2; length: 16; DNA: TGCGCCAGCAGCTTGTTGTCCCTCGCGAACACCGGGGAGCTGTTTTTT; CDR3: CASSLLSLANTGELFF
D: .; V: TRBV19; size: many; J: TRBJ1-3; length: 14; DNA: TGTGCCAGTACGGGGTTCCTCTCTGGAAACACCATATATTTT; CDR3: CASTGFLSGNTIYF
D: .; V: TRBV7-9; size: few; J: TRBJ2-5; length: 14; DNA: TGTGCCAGCAGCTCTTTGGGGGGAGGAGAGACCCAGTACTTC; CDR3: CASSSLGGGETQYF
D: .; V: TRBV30; size: .; J: TRBJ2-7; length: 11; DNA: TGTGCCTGGGCCCGGTCTCTCGAGCAGTACTTC; CDR3: CAWARSLEQYF
D: .; V: TRBV2; size: .; J: TRBJ1-1; length: 13; DNA: TGTGCCAGCGGGGCAGCTATGAACACTGAAGCTTTCTTT; CDR3: CASGAAMNTEAFF
D: .; V: TRBV7-2; size: .; J: TRBJ2-3; length: 16; DNA: TGTGCCAGCAGCTTAGTCGATACGGGGGTAACAGATACGCAGTATTTT; CDR3: CASSLVDTGVTDTQYF
D: .; V: TRBV6-6; size: many; J: TRBJ2-1; length: 15; DNA: TGTGCCAGCAGGACCGGGACTCAACCTTACAATGAGCAGTTCTTC; CDR3: CASRTGTQPYNEQFF
D: .; V: TRBV4-3; size: .; J: TRBJ1-3; length: 15; DNA: TGCGCCAGCAGCCAAGATGCAGGCGCAGGAAACACCATATATTTT; CDR3: CASSQDAGAGNTIYF
D: TRBD2; V: TRBV11-2; size: .; J: TRBJ2-7; length: 16; DNA: TGTGCCAGCAGCCCCCTGGGGGGGACCTACTCCTACGAGCAGTACTTC; CDR3: CASSPLGGTYSYEQYF
D: TRBD1; V: TRBV5-6; size: .; J: TRBJ1-4; length: 14; DNA: TGTGCCAGCAGCCAGACAGGGGTTGGTGAAAAACTGTTTTTT; CDR3: CASSQTGVGEKLFF
D: TRBD2; V: TRBV18; size: .; J: TRBJ2-7; length: 12; DNA: TGTGCCAGCTCACCAGGACTAGCGGAGCAGTACTTC; CDR3: CASSPGLAEQYF
D: .; V: TRBV5-8; size: .; J: TRBJ1-1; length: 14; DNA: TGTGCCAGCAGCGCCCCCTGGAGGGCGGGGGAAGCTTTCTTT; CDR3: CASSAPWRAGEAFF
D: .; V: TRBV19; size: .; J: TRBJ1-2; length: 14; DNA: TGTGCCAGTAGTATTTTTTCCGCCAACTATGGCTACACCTTC; CDR3: CASSIFSANYGYTF
D: .; V: TRBV2; size: .; J: TRBJ2-7; length: 18; DNA: TGTGCCAGCAGTGGGGGGGGTTTCCGGGACAGTCCCTCCTACGAGCAGTACTTC; CDR3: CASSGGGFRDSPSYEQYF
D: .; V: TRBV18; size: .; J: TRBJ1-6; length: 15; DNA: TGTGCCAGCTCACCGAACAGGGACGGGAATTCACCCCTCCACTTT; CDR3: CASSPNRDGNSPLHF
D: .; V: TRBV7-9; size: .; J: TRBJ1-2; length: 13; DNA: TGTGCCAGCAGCCAACAGCAGTTCTATGGCTACACCTTC; CDR3: CASSQQQFYGYTF
D: TRBD2; V: TRBV5-6; size: .; J: TRBJ2-5; length: 16; DNA: TGTGCCAGCAGCGAAGTGGGACTAGCGGGGCAAGAGACCCAGTACTTC; CDR3: CASSEVGLAGQETQYF
D: .; V: TRBV11-2; size: .; J: TRBJ1-5; length: 15; DNA: TGTGCCAGCAGCTTGGGGACCTGGAGCAATCAGCCCCAGCATTTT; CDR3: CASSLGTWSNQPQHF
D: TRBD2; V: TRBV4-2; size: .; J: TRBJ2-2; length: 18; DNA: TGTGCCAGCAGCCATCAACTAGCGGGGGCAGGAAACACCGGGGAGCTGTTTTTT; CDR3: CASSHQLAGAGNTGELFF
D: .; V: TRBV28; size: .; J: TRBJ2-1; length: 16; DNA: TGTGCCAGCAGTTTCCACCCCGGGACCCCCTACAATGAGCAGTTCTTC; CDR3: CASSFHPGTPYNEQFF
D: .; V: TRBV5-1; size: .; J: TRBJ2-7; length: 18; DNA: TGCGCCAGCAGCTTGGCCCCCACACGAGAGTCCGGCGCCTACGAGCAGTACTTC; CDR3: CASSLAPTRESGAYEQYF
D: TRBD2; V: TRBV6-5; size: .; J: TRBJ2-3; length: 12; DNA: TGTGCCAGCACCACTAGCGGTGATACGCAGTATTTT; CDR3: CASTTSGDTQYF
D: .; V: TRBV5-1; size: .; J: TRBJ2-5; length: 15; DNA: TGCGCCAGCAGCCACCAACAAGCCCCGGAGGGGACCCAGTACTTC; CDR3: CASSHQQAPEGTQYF
D: TRBD1; V: TRBV28; size: .; J: TRBJ2-1; length: 14; DNA: TGTGCCAGCAGCTACCACACAGGGGGTGGTGAGCAGTTCTTC; CDR3: CASSYHTGGGEQFF